The 4 T cell receptor beta chains below all came from one sample that was sequenced in a study of control samples from healthy donors and cancer patients. The repertoire was sequenced with immunoSEQ multiplex PCR; TCRdb's copy has only in-frame clones and lacks some. The table lists about 150,000 clones, roughly 89% of them singletons. Sequenced sample: blood. The origin of the receptors is a man younger than 45 in good health.

The chain links TRBV27 to TRBJ2-7, with 12 bases fitting TRBD1. The CDR3 contains 19 residues. Trimming took 2 bases from V and 7 from J; bases not matched to a gene: 18. Germline loops: CDR1 MNHEY, CDR2 SMNVEV (reference sequence). This CDR3 is CASSLRSPFAGQGAREQYF. The CDR3 nucleotides are TGTGCCAGCAGTTTACGCAGTCCGTTTGCGGGACAGGGGGCACGGGAGCAGTACTTC.

The chain has TRBV4-3 and TRBJ1-2; tentative D call: TRBD1 (6 bases). Trimming cost V 0 bases and J 0 bases, with 11 bases left between them. The CDR3 consists of 16 residues. The germline V gene encodes CDR1 LGHNA and CDR2 YSLEER. In DNA, the CDR3 is TGCGCCAGCAGCCAAGATCAGGGGACGCCTAACTATGGCTACACCTTC. It yields the protein CASSQDQGTPNYGYTF.

V and J are TRBV5-1 and TRBJ2-7, with TRBD2 matching over 12 bases. With 3 bases clipped from V and 7 bases from J, the junction kept 11 bases outside the gene matches. The CDR3 loop spans 16 amino acids. Germline lookup yields CDR1 SGHRS and CDR2 YFSETQ. In DNA, the CDR3 is TGCGCCAGCAGCTCCTGGACTAGCGGGGTGTCACGGGAGCAGTACTTC. Encoded protein: CASSSWTSGVSREQYF.

The chain recombines TRBV9 with TRBJ1-6, with TRBD1 matching 7 bases. Trimming cost V 4 bases and J 11 bases; bases outside gene matches: 12. The CDR3 totals 15 residues. The germline V gene has CDR1 SGDLS and CDR2 YYNGEE. CDR3 sequence reads: CASSSNDRAFPPLHF. The CDR3 nucleotides read TGTGCCAGCAGCTCTAACGACAGGGCGTTTCCACCCCTCCACTTT.